The following is a TCR beta chain sequence with its context. Its antigen is currently not known. A much larger clone lies one base from this, so it may be a read error. Including cysteine and phenylalanine, the CDR3 has 14 amino acids. Of the read, only the CDR3 DNA is kept; its 42 bases are in frame from base 1. V is clipped by 7 bases and J by 2 bases, and the sequence between their germline boundaries is 16 bases long. The germline V gene provides CDR1 SGHRS and CDR2 YFSETQ. The record originates from a study of identical twins (dated by TCRdb to 2016 to 2017). Concerning the study at large: To test whether fetal clonotypes persist, the study used deep sequencing on TCR alpha and beta repertoires from monozygotic twins, unrelated adults of various ages, and cord blood. To rule out contamination, replicate twin experiments were performed at different times with different library preparation protocols. What the work shows at the level of the full study, not this receptor alone: Zero-insertion analyses could be partly confounded by invariant T cells such as MAIT and iNKT, though diverse VJ usage argued against such confounding for most clonotypes. Compared with coincidental sharing between unrelated individuals, out-of-frame TCR alpha sequences shared between twins had an excess of sequences with low generation probability. A weaker excess of twin sharing was found in beta out-of-frame sequences because the signal-to-noise ratio was lowered by fewer shared sequences. Abundant cord blood beta clonotypes carried fewer insertions; young adult naive repertoires showed a weaker similar trend, while memory repertoires showed none. Out-of-frame TCR alpha sharing in monozygotic twins was systematically underestimated by recombination models, whereas sharing between unrelated individuals was in agreement with the recombination models. Because the same donors could not be followed over many years, conclusions were based on cross-sectional statistical analysis.

Preparation of the library involved 5' RACE. The listed sequencing device is Illumina HiSeq 2000. A universal primer binding site was introduced by template switching, and a unique molecular identifier was present in the final cDNA, enabling accurate counting of TCR cDNA molecules. Specific primers in the conserved constant-segment region were used to synthesize first-strand cDNA for TCR alpha and beta chains. To control for contamination, every cDNA library was double barcoded, receiving both a SMART-Mk sample barcode and Illumina barcodes. TruSeq adapter sequences along with Illumina sample barcodes were introduced in two successive PCR steps. Sequencing of the TCR alpha and beta cDNA libraries was done on the Illumina HiSeq platform using custom primers. On the study's bioinformatics: MiGEC processed the raw reads to extract unique molecular identifiers, while MiXCR was used to determine the CDR3 positions. Recombination models were inferred per individual with the repgenHMM and IGoR tools using an EM algorithm. Shared clonotype analysis was performed with the tcR package in R, normalizing sharing by the product of cloneset sizes. To study raw recombination free of thymic and clonal selection effects, out-of-frame nonproductive sequences were analyzed. TCRdb ran its own pipeline on the public reads, namely fastp trimming at Q25 and MiXCR clone calling, and kept in-frame beta chains. A single entry per CDR3 protein holds the most common genes and DNA from its merged rows. These V and J calls derive from TCRdb rather than the authors' analysis. The sample contains 420,000 or so distinct CDR3 sequences, roughly 20% of them found a single time. Roughly an eighth of the sample is in the top ten clones.

Every donor was a healthy Caucasian. The study also sequenced three unrelated non-twin adults: a male aged 18 to 30, a male aged 50 to 60 and a female aged 50 to 60. Miltenyi CD45RO+ enrichment and human naive T-cell isolation kits were used to isolate memory (CD45RO+) and naive T cells from PBMC. This TCR came from a man aged 50-59 years in good health. The sample was naive T cells sorted from blood. The cell subset or site tag for this specimen amounts to: cells isolated with a human naive T-cell isolation kit. The sequence links TRBV5-1 to TRBJ2-7, with the D call perhaps TRBD1 or TRBD2, as 5 bases match in each case. The nucleotide sequence is given as TGCGCCAGCGGTAAAACCGGGGCTACCTACGAGCAGTACTTC. This encodes CASGKTGATYEQYF.